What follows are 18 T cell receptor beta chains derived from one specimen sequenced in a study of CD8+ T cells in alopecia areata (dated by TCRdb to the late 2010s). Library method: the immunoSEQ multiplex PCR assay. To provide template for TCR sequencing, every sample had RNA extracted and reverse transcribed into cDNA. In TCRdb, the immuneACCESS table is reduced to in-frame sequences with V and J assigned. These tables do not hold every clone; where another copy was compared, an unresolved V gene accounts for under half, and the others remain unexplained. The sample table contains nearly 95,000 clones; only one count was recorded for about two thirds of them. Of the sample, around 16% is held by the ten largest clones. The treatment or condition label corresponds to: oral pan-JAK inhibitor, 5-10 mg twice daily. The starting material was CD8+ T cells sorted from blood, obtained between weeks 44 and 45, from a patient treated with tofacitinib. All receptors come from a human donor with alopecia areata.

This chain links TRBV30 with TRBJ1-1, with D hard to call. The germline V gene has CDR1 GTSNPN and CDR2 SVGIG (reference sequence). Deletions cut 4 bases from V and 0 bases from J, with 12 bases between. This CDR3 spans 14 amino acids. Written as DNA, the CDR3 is TGTGCCTGGATTGTAGCAACCATGAACACTGAAGCTTTCTTT. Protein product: CAWIVATMNTEAFF.

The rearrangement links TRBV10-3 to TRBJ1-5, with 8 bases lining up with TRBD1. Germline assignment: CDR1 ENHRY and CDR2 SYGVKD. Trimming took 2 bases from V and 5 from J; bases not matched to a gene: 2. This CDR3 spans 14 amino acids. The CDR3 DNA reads TGTGCCATCAGTGAGGCAGGGGGCGATCAGCCCCAGCATTTT. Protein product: CAISEAGGDQPQHF.

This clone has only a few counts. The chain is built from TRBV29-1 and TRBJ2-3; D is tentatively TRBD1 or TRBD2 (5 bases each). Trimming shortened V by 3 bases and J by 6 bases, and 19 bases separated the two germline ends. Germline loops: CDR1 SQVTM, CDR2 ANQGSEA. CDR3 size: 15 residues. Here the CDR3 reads CSVDSVGAPRDTQYF. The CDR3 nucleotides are TGCAGCGTTGATAGCGTCGGGGCACCCCGGGATACGCAGTATTTT.

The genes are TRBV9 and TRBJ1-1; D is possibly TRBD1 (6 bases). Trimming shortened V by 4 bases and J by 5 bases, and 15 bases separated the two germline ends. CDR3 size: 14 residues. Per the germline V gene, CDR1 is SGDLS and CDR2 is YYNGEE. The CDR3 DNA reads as TGTGCCAGCAGCCCCAAGGGGGTGGGGACTGAAGCTTTCTTT. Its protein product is CASSPKGVGTEAFF.

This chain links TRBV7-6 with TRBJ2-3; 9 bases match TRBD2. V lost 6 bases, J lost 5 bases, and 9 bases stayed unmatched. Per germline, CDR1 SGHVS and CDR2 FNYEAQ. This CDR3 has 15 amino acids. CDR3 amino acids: CASSRLAGAGDTQYF. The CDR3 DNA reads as TGTGCCAGCAGTCGTTTAGCGGGGGCGGGAGATACGCAGTATTTT.

CDR3 bases: TGTGCCAGTAGTATAGCGGTAGACTACACCTTC. It is translated as CASSIAVDYTF. V is TRBV19 and J is TRBJ1-2; D gene unclear. V was trimmed by 1 base and J by 10 bases, leaving 7 bases between them. CDR3 size: 11 residues. Per germline, CDR1 LNHDA and CDR2 SQIVND (reference sequence).

The CDR3 DNA reads TGCAGCGTTGAAGGGCAGGCCTACGAGCAGTACTTC. Protein product: CSVEGQAYEQYF. The V and J genes are TRBV29-1 and TRBJ2-7; D remains unclear. Trimming cost V 1 base and J 2 bases, with 6 bases left between them. The CDR3 has 12 residues. Germline V lookup: CDR1 SQVTM, CDR2 ANQGSEA.

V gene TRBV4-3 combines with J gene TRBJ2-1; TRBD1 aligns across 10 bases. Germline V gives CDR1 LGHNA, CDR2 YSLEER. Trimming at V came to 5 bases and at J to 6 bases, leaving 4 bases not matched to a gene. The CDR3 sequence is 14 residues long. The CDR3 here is CASSFRTGGNEQFF. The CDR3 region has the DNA TGCGCCAGCAGCTTCCGGACAGGGGGCAATGAGCAGTTCTTC.

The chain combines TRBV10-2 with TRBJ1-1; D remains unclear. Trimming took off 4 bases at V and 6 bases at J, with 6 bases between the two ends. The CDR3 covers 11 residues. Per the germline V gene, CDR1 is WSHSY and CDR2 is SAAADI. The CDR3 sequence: CASSVSSEAFF. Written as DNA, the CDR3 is TGCGCCAGCAGTGTATCGTCTGAAGCTTTCTTT.

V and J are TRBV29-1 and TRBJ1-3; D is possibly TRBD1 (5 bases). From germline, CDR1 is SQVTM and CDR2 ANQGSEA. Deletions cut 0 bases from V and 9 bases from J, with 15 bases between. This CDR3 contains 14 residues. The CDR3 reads CSVEEVDGGGTIYF. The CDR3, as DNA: TGCAGCGTTGAAGAGGTCGACGGCGGGGGCACCATATATTTT.

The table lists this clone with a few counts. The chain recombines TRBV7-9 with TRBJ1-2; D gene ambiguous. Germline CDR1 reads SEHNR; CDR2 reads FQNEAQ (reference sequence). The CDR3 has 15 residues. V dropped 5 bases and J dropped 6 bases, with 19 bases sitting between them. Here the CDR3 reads CASSPPEAIVNGYTF. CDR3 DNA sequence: TGTGCCAGCAGCCCACCGGAAGCGATAGTGAATGGCTACACCTTC.

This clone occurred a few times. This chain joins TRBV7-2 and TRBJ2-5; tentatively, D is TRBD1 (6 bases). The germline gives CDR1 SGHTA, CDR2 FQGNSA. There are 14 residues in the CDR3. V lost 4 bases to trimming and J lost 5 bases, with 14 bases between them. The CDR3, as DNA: TGTGCCAGCAGCTCGCAGGGGTTAAAGGAGACCCAGTACTTC. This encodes CASSSQGLKETQYF.

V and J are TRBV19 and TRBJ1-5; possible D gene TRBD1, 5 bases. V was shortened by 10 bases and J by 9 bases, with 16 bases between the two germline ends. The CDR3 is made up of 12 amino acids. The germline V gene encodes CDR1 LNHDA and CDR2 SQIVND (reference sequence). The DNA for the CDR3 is TGTGCCACCCGAGGGGAGGAGAGGCCCCAGCATTTT. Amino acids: CATRGEERPQHF.

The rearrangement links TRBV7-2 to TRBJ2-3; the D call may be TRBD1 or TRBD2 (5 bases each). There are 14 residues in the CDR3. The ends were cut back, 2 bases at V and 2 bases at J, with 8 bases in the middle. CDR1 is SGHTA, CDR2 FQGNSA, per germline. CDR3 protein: CASSLRGTTDTQYF. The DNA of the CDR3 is TGTGCCAGCAGCTTACGAGGGACCACAGATACGCAGTATTTT.

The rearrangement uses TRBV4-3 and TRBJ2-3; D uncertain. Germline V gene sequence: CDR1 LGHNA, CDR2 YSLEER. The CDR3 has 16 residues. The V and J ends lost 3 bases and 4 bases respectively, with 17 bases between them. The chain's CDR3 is CASSHQVIVDADTQYF. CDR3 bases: TGCGCCAGCAGCCATCAAGTTATCGTAGACGCAGATACGCAGTATTTT.

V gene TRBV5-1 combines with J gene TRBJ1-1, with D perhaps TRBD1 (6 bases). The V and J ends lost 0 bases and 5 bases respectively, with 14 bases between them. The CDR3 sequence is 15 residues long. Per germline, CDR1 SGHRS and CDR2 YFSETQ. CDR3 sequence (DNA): TGCGCCAGCAGCTTGGGACGGGGGGCAAGAACTGAAGCTTTCTTT. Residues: CASSLGRGARTEAFF.

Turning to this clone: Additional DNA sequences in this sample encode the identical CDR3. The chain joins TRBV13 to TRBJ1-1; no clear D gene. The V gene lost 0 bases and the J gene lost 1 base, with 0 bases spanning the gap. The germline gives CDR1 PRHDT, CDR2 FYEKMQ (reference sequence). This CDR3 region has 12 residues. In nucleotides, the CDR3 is TGTGCCAGCAGCTTAGGGAACACTGAAGCTTTCTTT. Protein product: CASSLGNTEAFF.

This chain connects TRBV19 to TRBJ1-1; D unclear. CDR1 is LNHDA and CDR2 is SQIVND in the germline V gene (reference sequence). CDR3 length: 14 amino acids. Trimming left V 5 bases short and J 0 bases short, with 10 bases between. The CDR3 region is CASSLGRMNTEAFF. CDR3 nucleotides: TGTGCCAGTAGTCTAGGACGGATGAACACTGAAGCTTTCTTT.